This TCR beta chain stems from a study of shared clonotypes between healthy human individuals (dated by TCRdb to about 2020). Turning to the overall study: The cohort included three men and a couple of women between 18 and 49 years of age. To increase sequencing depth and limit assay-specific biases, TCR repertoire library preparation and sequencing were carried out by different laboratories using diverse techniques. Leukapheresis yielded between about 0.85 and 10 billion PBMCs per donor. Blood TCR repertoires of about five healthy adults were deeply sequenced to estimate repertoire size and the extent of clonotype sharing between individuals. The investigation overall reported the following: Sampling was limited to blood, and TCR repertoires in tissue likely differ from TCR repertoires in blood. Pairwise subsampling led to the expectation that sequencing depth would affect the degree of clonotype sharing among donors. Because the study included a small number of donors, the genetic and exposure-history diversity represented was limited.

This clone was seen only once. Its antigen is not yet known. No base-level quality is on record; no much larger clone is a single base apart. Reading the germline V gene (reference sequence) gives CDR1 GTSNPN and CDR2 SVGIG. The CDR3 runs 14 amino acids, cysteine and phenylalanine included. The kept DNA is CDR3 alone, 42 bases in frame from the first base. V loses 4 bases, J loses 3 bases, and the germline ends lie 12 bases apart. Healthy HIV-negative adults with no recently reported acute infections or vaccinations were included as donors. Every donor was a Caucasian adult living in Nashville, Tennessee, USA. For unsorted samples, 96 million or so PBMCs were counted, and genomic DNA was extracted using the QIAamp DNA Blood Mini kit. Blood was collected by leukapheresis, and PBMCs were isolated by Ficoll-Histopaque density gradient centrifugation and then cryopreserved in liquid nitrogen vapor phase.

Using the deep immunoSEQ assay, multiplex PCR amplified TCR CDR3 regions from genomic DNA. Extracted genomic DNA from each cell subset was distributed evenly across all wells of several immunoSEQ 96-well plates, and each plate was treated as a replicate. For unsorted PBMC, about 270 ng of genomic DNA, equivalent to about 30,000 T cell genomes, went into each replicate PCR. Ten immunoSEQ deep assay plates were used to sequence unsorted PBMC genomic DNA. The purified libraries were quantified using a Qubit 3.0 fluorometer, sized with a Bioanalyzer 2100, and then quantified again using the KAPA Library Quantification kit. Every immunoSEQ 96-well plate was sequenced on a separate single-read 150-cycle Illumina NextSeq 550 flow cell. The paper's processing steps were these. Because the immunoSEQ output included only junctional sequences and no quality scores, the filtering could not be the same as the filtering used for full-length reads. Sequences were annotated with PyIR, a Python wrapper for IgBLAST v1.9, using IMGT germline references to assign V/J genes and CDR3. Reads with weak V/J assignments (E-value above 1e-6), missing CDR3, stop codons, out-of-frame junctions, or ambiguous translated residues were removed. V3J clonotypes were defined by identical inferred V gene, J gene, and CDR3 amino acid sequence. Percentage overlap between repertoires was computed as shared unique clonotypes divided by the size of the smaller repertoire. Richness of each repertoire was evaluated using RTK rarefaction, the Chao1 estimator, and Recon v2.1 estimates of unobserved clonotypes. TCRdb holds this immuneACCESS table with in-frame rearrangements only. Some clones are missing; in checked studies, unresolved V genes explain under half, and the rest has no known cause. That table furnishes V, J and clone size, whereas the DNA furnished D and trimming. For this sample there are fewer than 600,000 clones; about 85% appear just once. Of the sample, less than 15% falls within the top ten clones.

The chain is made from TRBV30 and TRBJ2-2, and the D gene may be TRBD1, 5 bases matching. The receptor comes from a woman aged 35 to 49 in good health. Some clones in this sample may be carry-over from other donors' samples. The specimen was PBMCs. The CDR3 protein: CAWIDSVYTGELFF. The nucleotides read TGTGCCTGGATTGACAGCGTCTACACCGGGGAGCTGTTTTTT. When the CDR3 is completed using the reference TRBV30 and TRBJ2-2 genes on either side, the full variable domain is SQTIHQWPATLVQPVGSPLSLECTVEGTSNPNLYWYRQAAGRGLQLLFYSVGIGQISSEVPQNLSASRPQDRQFILSSKKLLLSDSGFYLCAWIDSVYTGELFFGEGSRLTVL.